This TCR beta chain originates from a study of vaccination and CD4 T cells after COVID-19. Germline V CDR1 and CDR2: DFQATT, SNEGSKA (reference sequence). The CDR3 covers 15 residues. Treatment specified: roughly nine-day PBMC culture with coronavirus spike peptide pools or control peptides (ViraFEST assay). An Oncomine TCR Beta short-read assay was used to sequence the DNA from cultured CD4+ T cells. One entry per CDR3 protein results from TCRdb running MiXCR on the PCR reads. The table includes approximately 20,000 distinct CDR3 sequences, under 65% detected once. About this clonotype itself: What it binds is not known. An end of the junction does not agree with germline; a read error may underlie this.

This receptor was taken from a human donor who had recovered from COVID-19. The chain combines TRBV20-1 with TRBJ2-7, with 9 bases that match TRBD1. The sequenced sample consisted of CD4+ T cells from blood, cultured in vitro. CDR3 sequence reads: CSAREGQGLSYEQYF. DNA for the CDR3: TGCAGTGCTCGAGAGGGACAGGGACTCTCCTACGAGCAGTACTTC.